The following is a T cell receptor (beta chain) sequence with its context. Its cognate antigen is unknown. This record comes from a study of blood T cells in healthy people across ages. A second PCR, run for roughly 6 to 11 cycles, used a sample-barcoded 5' primer plus a J-beta primer mix. Each CDR3 protein is one row after TCRdb ran MiXCR on the 5' RACE reads. The profile shows roughly 800,000 distinct CDR3 sequences, 58% of them singletons. Findings and limits, study-wide: No conclusive comparison of naive versus antigen-experienced cells was possible with unsorted PBMCs.

This CDR3 region has 17 residues. With 0 bases removed from V and 1 base from J, the gap between germline ends came to 13 bases. Germline CDR1 reads ENHRY; CDR2 reads SYGVKD. Isolating PBMCs gave at least 6 million of these cells per sample. The TCR sequence derives from a man younger than 45 in good health. The V and J genes are TRBV10-3 and TRBJ2-4; D gene uncertain. Material for sequencing was blood. The CDR3 coding sequence is TGTGCCATCAGTGAGTCGAAGGATTTAACCGCCAAAAACATTCAGTACTTC. As protein: CAISESKDLTAKNIQYF.